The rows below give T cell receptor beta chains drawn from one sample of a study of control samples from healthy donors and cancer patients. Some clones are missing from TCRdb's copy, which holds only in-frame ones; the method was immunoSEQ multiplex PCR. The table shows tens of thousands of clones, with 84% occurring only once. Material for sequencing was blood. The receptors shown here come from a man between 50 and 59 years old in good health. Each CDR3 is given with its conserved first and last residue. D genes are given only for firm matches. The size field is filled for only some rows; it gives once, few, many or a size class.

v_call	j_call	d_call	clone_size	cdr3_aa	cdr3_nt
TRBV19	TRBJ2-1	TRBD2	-	CASSTGTSGASYNEQFF	TGTGCCAGTAGTACCGGGACTAGCGGGGCCTCCTACAATGAGCAGTTCTTC
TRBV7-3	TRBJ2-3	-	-	CASSLKGTDTQYF	TGTGCCAGCAGCCTAAAAGGCACAGATACGCAGTATTTT
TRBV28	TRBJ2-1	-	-	CASSFTYTYNEQFF	TGTGCCAGCAGTTTCACATACACCTACAATGAGCAGTTCTTC
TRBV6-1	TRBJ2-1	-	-	CASSEEGGWNEQFF	TGTGCCAGCAGTGAAGAGGGGGGATGGAATGAGCAGTTCTTC
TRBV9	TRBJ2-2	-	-	CASSVFSNTGELFF	TGTGCCAGCAGCGTATTTTCGAACACCGGGGAGCTGTTTTTT
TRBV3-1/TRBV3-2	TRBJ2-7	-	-	CASSQDTVREQYF	TGTGCCAGCAGCCAAGATACAGTGCGGGAGCAGTACTTC
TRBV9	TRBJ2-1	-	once	CASSVGAGTYNEQFF	TGTGCCAGCAGCGTAGGCGCGGGTACCTACAATGAGCAGTTCTTC
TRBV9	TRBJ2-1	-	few	CASSVEGYDTYNEQFF	TGTGCCAGCAGCGTAGAGGGATACGATACTTACAATGAGCAGTTCTTC
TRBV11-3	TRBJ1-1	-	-	CASSLVRQGNMNTEAFF	TGTGCCAGCAGCTTAGTTAGGCAGGGGAACATGAACACTGAAGCTTTCTTT
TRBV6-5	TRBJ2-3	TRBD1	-	CASSYLAQGGGDTQYF	TGTGCCAGCAGTTACCTTGCCCAAGGGGGCGGAGATACGCAGTATTTT
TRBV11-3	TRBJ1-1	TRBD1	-	CASSPRDRPDTEAFF	TGTGCCAGCAGCCCCCGGGACAGGCCAGACACTGAAGCTTTCTTT
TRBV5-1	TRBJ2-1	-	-	CASSQDSTYNEQFF	TGCGCCAGCAGCCAGGACAGTACCTACAATGAGCAGTTCTTC
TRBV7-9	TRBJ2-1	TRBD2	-	CASSPTGLAAQSSYNEQFF	TGTGCCAGCAGCCCGACCGGACTAGCGGCCCAGAGCTCCTACAATGAGCAGTTCTTC
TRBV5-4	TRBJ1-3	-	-	CASSLEGHSGNTIYF	TGTGCCAGCAGCTTGGAGGGCCACTCTGGAAACACCATATATTTT
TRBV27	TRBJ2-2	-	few	CASSLNFGELFF	TGTGCCAGCAGCTTAAACTTCGGGGAGCTGTTTTTT
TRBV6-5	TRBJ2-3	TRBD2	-	CASSPRLAGGPAQYF	TGTGCCAGCAGCCCCCGACTAGCGGGAGGGCCGGCGCAGTATTTT
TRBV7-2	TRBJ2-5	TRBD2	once	CASSLARSGRRETQYF	TGTGCCAGCAGCTTAGCGAGGAGCGGGAGGAGGGAGACCCAGTACTTC
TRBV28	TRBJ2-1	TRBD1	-	CATTDRGPRVEQFF	TGTGCCACCACCGACAGGGGGCCTCGGGTTGAGCAGTTCTTC
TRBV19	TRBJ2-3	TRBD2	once	CASSRLADPTDTQYF	TGTGCCAGTAGTAGACTAGCGGACCCCACAGATACGCAGTATTTT
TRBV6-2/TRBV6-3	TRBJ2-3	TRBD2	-	CASSSPGSGRASDTQYF	TGTGCCAGCAGTTCCCCGGGGAGCGGGAGGGCCTCAGATACGCAGTATTTT
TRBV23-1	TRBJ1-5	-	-	CASSHSGLRGSNQPQHF	TGCGCCAGCAGTCACTCGGGACTGCGGGGGAGCAATCAGCCCCAGCATTTT
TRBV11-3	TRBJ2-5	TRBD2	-	CASSLVIAGTKETQYF	TGTGCCAGCAGCTTAGTTATCGCAGGGACTAAAGAGACCCAGTACTTC
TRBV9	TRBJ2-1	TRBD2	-	CASSGGLAVHEQFF	TGTGCCAGCAGCGGAGGACTAGCGGTCCATGAGCAGTTCTTC
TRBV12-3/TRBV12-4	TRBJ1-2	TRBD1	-	CASSFGQGVGYTF	TGTGCCAGCAGTTTTGGGCAGGGGGTTGGATACACCTTC
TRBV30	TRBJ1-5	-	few	CAWSGQYQPQHF	TGTGCCTGGAGTGGCCAGTATCAGCCCCAGCATTTT
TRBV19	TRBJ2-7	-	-	CASSPTGTYEQYF	TGTGCCAGTAGCCCGACGGGCACCTACGAGCAGTACTTC
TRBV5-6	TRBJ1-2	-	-	CASSFYAATYGYTF	TGTGCCAGCAGCTTTTATGCGGCCACCTATGGCTACACCTTC
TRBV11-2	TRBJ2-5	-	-	CASSGGTAQETQYF	TGTGCCAGCAGCGGGGGGACAGCACAAGAGACCCAGTACTTC
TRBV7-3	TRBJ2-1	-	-	CASSPAGYNEQFF	TGTGCCAGCAGCCCCGCAGGATACAATGAGCAGTTCTTC
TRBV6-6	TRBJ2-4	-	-	CASSYSPGLKNIQYF	TGTGCCAGCAGTTACTCTCCAGGGCTAAAAAACATTCAGTACTTC
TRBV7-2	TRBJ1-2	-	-	CASSPGREVGYTF	TGTGCCAGCAGCCCGGGGAGGGAGGTTGGCTACACCTTC
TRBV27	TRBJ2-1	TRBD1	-	CASSHTGGGNEQFF	TGTGCCAGCAGTCATACAGGGGGCGGGAATGAGCAGTTCTTC
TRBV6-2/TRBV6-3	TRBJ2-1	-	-	CASSYSGNEQFF	TGTGCCAGCAGTTACTCGGGGAATGAGCAGTTCTTC
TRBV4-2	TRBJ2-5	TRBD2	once	CASSQLTSADQETQYF	TGTGCCAGCAGCCAGTTGACTAGCGCTGATCAAGAGACCCAGTACTTC
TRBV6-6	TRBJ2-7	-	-	CASLARRESYEQYF	TGTGCCAGCCTCGCTCGCAGGGAATCCTACGAGCAGTACTTC
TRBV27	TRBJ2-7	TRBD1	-	CASATGGLYEQYF	TGTGCCAGCGCGACAGGGGGACTTTACGAGCAGTACTTC
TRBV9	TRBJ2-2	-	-	CASSSGVANTGELFF	TGTGCCAGCAGCTCAGGGGTAGCGAACACCGGGGAGCTGTTTTTT
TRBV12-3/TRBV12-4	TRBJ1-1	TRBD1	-	CASTLDRGGEAFF	TGTGCCAGCACCCTGGACAGGGGAGGTGAAGCTTTCTTT
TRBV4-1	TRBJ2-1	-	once	CASSPHPLSDEQFF	TGCGCCAGCAGCCCACATCCGCTATCGGACGAGCAGTTCTTC
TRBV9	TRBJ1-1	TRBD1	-	CASSVVGGSNTEAFF	TGTGCCAGCAGCGTAGTAGGGGGCTCGAACACTGAAGCTTTCTTT